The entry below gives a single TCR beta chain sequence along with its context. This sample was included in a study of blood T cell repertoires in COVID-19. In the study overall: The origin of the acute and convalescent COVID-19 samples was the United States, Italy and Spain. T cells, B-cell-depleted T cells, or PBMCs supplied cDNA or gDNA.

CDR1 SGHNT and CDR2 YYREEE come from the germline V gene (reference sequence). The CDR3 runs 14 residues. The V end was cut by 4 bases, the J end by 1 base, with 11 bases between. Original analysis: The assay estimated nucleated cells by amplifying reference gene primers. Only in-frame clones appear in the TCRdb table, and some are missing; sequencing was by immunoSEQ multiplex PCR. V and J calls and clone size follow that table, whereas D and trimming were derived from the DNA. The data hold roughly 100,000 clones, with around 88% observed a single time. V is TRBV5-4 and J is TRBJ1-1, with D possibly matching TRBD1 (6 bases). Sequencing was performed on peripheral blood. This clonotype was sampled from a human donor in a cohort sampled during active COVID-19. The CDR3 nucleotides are TGTGCCAGCAGCCCTCCGACAGGGAACACTGAAGCTTTCTTT. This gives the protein CASSPPTGNTEAFF.